This is a list of T cell receptor beta chains from one sample in a study of cytomegalovirus exposure and HLA in healthy donors. Assay: immunoSEQ multiplex PCR; the TCRdb copy retains only in-frame clones and omits some. The sample contains more than 140,000 clones, around 79% of which appear only once. Material: PBMCs. These receptor sequences come from a male donor in good health and CMV-seronegative. The CDR3 runs from the conserved cysteine through the conserved F or W. A D gene is named only where the DNA matches it firmly. Clone size appears in some rows only: once, few, many, or a class for an expanded clone.

abundance	j_gene	d_gene	v_gene	CDR3aa	CDR3nt
few	TRBJ1-6	TRBD1	TRBV19	CASSDGQGGFNSPLHF	TGTGCCAGTAGTGACGGACAGGGTGGCTTTAATTCACCCCTCCACTTT
once	TRBJ1-2	NA	TRBV5-4	CASSPDTNYGYTF	TGTGCCAGCAGCCCGGACACCAACTATGGCTACACCTTC
few	TRBJ2-5	TRBD1	TRBV30	CAWGGQLQETQYF	TGTGCCTGGGGGGGACAGTTACAAGAGACCCAGTACTTC
NA	TRBJ2-3	NA	TRBV7-3	CASSLGLSTDTQYF	TGTGCCAGCAGCTTAGGCCTTAGCACAGATACGCAGTATTTT
NA	TRBJ1-5	NA	TRBV4-1	CASSQGQAFSNQPQHF	TGCGCCAGCAGCCAAGGACAGGCCTTTAGCAATCAGCCCCAGCATTTT
NA	TRBJ1-1	NA	TRBV7-3	CASSLVRDTEAFF	TGTGCCAGCAGCTTAGTGCGGGACACTGAAGCTTTCTTT
NA	TRBJ1-5	NA	TRBV9	CASSQVGNQPQHF	TGTGCCAGCAGCCAGGTTGGCAATCAGCCCCAGCATTTT
NA	TRBJ1-1	NA	TRBV5-5	CASSLGSPGLNGGNTEAFF	TGTGCCAGCAGCTTGGGATCGCCGGGACTAAATGGGGGGAACACTGAAGCTTTCTTT
NA	TRBJ1-6	TRBD1	TRBV27	CASSLGQGAGNSPLHF	TGTGCCAGCAGTTTAGGGCAGGGGGCGGGTAATTCACCCCTCCACTTT
NA	TRBJ2-7	TRBD2	TRBV4-2	CASSPLPTSGPTYEQYF	TGTGCCAGCAGCCCCCTTCCGACTAGCGGGCCGACCTACGAGCAGTACTTC
NA	TRBJ2-7	NA	TRBV5-1	CASSLSGTPFDEQYF	TGCGCCAGCAGCTTGTCCGGGACACCGTTCGACGAGCAGTACTTC
NA	TRBJ1-6	TRBD1	TRBV28	CATGTEYNSPLHF	TGTGCCACCGGGACAGAGTATAATTCACCCCTCCACTTT
NA	TRBJ1-1	NA	TRBV27	CASSKGQRNTEAFF	TGTGCCAGCAGTAAAGGACAGAGGAACACTGAAGCTTTCTTT
once	TRBJ2-7	NA	TRBV19	CASSILFFTGEQYF	TGTGCCAGTAGTATATTATTTTTTACAGGTGAGCAGTACTTC
NA	TRBJ2-7	TRBD2	TRBV6-5	CASSYSLAGGYEQYF	TGTGCCAGCAGTTACTCGCTAGCGGGAGGGTACGAGCAGTACTTC
NA	TRBJ1-2	NA	TRBV11-2	CASSLNRGNYGYTF	TGTGCCAGCAGCTTAAATCGGGGGAACTATGGCTACACCTTC
NA	TRBJ2-1	NA	TRBV14	CASSSDLGHEQFF	TGTGCCAGCAGCTCCGACTTGGGGCATGAGCAGTTCTTC
NA	TRBJ1-2	NA	TRBV19	CASSARTDYGYTF	TGTGCCAGTAGTGCTAGGACAGACTATGGCTACACCTTC
NA	TRBJ1-2	TRBD1	TRBV7-2	CASSSTFTGGADYGYTF	TGTGCCAGCAGCTCCACCTTTACAGGGGGCGCCGACTATGGCTACACCTTC
once	TRBJ2-7	TRBD1	TRBV5-5	CASSPGQGAGYEQYF	TGTGCCAGCAGCCCAGGACAGGGGGCCGGATACGAGCAGTACTTC